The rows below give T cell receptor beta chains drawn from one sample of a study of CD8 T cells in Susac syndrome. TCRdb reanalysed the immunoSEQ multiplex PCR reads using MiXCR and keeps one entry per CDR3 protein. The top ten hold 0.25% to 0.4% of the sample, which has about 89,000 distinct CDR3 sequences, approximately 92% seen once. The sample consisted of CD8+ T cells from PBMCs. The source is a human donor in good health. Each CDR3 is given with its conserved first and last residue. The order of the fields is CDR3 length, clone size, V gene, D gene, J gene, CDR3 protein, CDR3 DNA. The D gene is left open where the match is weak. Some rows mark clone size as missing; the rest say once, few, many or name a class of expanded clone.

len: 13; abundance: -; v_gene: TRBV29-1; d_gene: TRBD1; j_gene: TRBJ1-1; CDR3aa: CSVDRQGYTEAFF; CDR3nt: TGCAGCGTTGACCGACAGGGTTACACTGAAGCTTTCTTT
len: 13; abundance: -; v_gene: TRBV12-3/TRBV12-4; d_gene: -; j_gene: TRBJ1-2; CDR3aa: CASSFLLPHGYTF; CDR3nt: TGTGCCAGCAGTTTCCTCCTGCCCCATGGCTACACCTTC
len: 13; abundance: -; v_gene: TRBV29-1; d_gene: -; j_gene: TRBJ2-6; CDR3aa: CSVRSSGANVLTF; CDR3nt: TGCAGCGTCAGGAGCTCTGGGGCCAACGTCCTGACTTTC
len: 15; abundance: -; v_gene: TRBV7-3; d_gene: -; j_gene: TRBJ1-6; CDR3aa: CASNSRGPTNSPLHF; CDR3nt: TGTGCCAGCAACTCCCGGGGGCCGACTAATTCACCCCTCCACTTT
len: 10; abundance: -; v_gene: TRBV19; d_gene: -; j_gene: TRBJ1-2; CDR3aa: CASGHYGYTF; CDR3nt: TGTGCCAGTGGTCACTATGGCTACACCTTC
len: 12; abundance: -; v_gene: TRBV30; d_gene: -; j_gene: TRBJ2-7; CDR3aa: CAWSAVLDEQYF; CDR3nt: TGTGCCTGGAGTGCTGTCTTGGACGAGCAGTACTTC
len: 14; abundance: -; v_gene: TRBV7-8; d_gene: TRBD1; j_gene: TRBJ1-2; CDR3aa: CSSSGQANNYGYTF; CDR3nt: TGCAGCAGCTCAGGACAGGCGAATAACTATGGCTACACCTTC
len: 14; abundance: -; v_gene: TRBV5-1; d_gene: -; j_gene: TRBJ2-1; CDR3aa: CASSLAGRNNEQFF; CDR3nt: TGCGCCAGCAGCTTGGCCGGTAGAAACAATGAGCAGTTCTTC
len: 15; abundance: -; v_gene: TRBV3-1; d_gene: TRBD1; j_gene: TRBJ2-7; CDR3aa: CASSQSGQGLHEQYF; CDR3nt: TGTGCCAGCAGCCAATCGGGACAGGGTCTGCACGAGCAGTACTTC
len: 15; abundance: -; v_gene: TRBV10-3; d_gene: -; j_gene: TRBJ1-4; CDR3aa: CAISEYVGGNEKLFF; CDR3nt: TGTGCCATCAGTGAATATGTAGGGGGTAACGAAAAACTGTTTTTT
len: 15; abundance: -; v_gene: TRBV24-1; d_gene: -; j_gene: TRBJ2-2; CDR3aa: CATSVPPRGTGELFF; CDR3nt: TGTGCCACCAGTGTGCCCCCACGCGGCACCGGGGAGCTGTTTTTT
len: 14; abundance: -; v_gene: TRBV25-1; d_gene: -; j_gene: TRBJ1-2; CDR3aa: CASSDRDRLRGYTF; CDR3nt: TGTGCCAGCAGTGACCGTGACAGGCTTAGGGGCTACACCTTC
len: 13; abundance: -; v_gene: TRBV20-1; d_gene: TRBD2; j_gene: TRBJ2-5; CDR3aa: CSASSGVIETQYF; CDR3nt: TGCAGTGCCAGCAGCGGGGTAATCGAGACCCAGTACTTC
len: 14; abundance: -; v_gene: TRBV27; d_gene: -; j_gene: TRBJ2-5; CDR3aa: CASSFGGSGKTQYF; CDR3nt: TGTGCCAGCAGTTTTGGGGGAAGCGGAAAGACCCAGTACTTC
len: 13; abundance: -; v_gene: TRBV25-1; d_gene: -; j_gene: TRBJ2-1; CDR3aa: CASSEHPYNEQFF; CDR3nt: TGTGCCAGCAGTGAACACCCCTACAATGAGCAGTTCTTC
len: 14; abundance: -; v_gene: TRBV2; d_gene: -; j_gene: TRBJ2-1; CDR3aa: CASSDGPLSNEQFF; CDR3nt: TGTGCCAGCAGTGATGGACCCCTCTCCAATGAGCAGTTCTTC
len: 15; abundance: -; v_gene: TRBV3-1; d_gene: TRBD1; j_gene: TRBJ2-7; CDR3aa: CASSKGDRGSYEQYF; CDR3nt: TGTGCCAGCAGCAAGGGGGACAGGGGATCCTACGAGCAGTACTTC
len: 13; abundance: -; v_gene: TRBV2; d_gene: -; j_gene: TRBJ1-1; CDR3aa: CASSGMENTEAFF; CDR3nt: TGTGCCAGCAGTGGGATGGAGAACACTGAAGCTTTCTTT
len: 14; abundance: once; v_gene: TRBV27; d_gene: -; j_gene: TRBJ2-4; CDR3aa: CASSPPLAKNIQYF; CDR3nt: TGTGCCAGCAGTCCGCCGCTAGCCAAAAACATTCAGTACTTC
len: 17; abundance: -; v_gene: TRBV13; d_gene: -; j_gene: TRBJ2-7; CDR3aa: CASSLGAQGQHSYEQYF; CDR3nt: TGTGCCAGCAGCTTAGGCGCGCAGGGCCAACATTCCTACGAGCAGTACTTC
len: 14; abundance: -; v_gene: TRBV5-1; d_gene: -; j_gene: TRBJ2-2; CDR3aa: CASSLGMNTGELFF; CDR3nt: TGCGCCAGCAGCTTGGGGATGAACACCGGGGAGCTGTTTTTT
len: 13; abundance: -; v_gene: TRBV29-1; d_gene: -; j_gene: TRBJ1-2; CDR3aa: CSVEAPTEYGYTF; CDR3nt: TGCAGCGTTGAGGCCCCAACTGAATATGGCTACACCTTC
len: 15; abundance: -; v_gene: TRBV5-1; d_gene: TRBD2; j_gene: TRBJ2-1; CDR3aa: CASSLASGGADEQFF; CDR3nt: TGCGCCAGCAGCTTGGCTAGCGGGGGGGCCGATGAGCAGTTCTTC
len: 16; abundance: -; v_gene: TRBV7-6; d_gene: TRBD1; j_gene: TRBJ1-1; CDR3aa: CASSLAQGAYGTEAFF; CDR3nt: TGTGCCAGCAGCTTAGCGCAGGGGGCGTATGGAACTGAAGCTTTCTTT
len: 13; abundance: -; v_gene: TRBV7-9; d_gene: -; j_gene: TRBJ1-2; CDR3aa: CASSLATDYGYTF; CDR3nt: TGTGCCAGCAGCTTAGCGACGGATTATGGCTACACCTTC
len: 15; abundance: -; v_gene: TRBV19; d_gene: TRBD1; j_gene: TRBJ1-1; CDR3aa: CASSIWTGGNTEAFF; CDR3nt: TGTGCCAGTAGTATCTGGACAGGGGGTAACACTGAAGCTTTCTTT
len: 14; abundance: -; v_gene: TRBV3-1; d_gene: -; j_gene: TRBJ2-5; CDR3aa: CASSQVGLQETQYF; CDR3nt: TGTGCCAGCAGCCAAGTGGGACTCCAAGAGACCCAGTACTTC
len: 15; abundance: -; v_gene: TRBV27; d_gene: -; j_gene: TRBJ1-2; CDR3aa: CASRGEGHAPYGYTF; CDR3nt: TGTGCCAGCCGGGGCGAGGGGCATGCCCCCTATGGCTACACCTTC
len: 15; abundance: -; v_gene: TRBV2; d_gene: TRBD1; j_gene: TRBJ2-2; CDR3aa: CATAAGQGKAGELFF; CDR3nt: TGTGCCACCGCTGCAGGACAGGGAAAGGCCGGGGAGCTGTTTTTT
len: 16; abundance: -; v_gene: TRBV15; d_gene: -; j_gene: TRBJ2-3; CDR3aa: CATSRERGFSTDTQYF; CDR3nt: TGTGCCACCAGCAGAGAGCGGGGTTTTAGCACAGATACGCAGTATTTT
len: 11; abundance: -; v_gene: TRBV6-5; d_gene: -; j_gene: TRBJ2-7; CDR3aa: CASVAGLEQYF; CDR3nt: TGTGCCAGCGTAGCAGGGCTCGAGCAGTACTTC
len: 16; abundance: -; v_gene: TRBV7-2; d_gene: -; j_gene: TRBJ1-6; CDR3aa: CASSPRFRQQNSPLHF; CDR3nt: TGTGCCAGCAGCCCCCGTTTCAGGCAGCAGAATTCACCCCTCCACTTT
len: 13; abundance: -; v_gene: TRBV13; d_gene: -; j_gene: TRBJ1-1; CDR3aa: CASSFNWNTEAFF; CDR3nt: TGTGCCAGCAGCTTCAACTGGAACACTGAAGCTTTCTTT
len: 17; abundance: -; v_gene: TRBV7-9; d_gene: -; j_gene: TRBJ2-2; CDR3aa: CASSLDLRQARTGELFF; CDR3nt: TGTGCCAGCAGCTTAGACCTAAGACAGGCGAGGACCGGGGAGCTGTTTTTT
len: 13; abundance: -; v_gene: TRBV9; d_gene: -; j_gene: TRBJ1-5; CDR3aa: CASSVGIGQPQHF; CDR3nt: TGTGCCAGCAGCGTAGGAATAGGTCAGCCCCAGCATTTT
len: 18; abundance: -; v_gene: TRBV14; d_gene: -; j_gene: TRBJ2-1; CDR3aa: CASSNWAGTYLSYNEQFF; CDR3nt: TGTGCCAGCAGCAACTGGGCAGGGACCTACCTCTCCTACAATGAGCAGTTCTTC